The 5 T cell receptor beta chains listed next were all sequenced from one sample in a study of regulatory T cells in long-lasting Graves disease. Combining iRepertoire HTBI primers with Arm-PCR of CDR3 regions, the authors built TCR beta libraries. TCRdb analysed the multiplex PCR reads with MiXCR anew, one entry per CDR3 protein. The sample records 600,000 to 800,000 distinct CDR3 sequences, about 32% being singletons. Time point indicated: persistent/refractory GD, antithyroid drugs over 5 years with positive TRAb. Preparation of the TCR library used RNA extracted from PBMCs. Here the sequenced sample was peripheral blood mononuclear cells (PBMCs), taken when the disease was refractory, from a patient treated with antithyroid drugs. The receptors derive from a female donor with Graves disease.

The chain uses TRBV6-2 or TRBV6-3 and TRBJ1-2; possible D gene TRBD1, 5 bases. CDR3 size: 16 residues. The V gene lost 5 bases and the J gene lost 7 bases, with 23 bases spanning the gap. The germline V gene encodes CDR1 MNHEY and CDR2 SVGEGT. The CDR3 reads CASSANHEATVGGYTF. In nucleotides, the CDR3 is TGTGCCAGCAGTGCTAACCACGAAGCGACAGTAGGTGGCTACACCTTC.

As DNA, the CDR3 is TGCAGCGTTGAGGGACAGGTGGCTGAAGCTTTCTTT. Its protein is CSVEGQVAEAFF. The chain uses TRBV29-1 and TRBJ1-1; 8 bases fit TRBD1. CDR1 and CDR2 (germline): SQVTM, ANQGSEA. The length of the CDR3 is 12 residues. The V gene end was trimmed by 3 bases and the J gene end by 6 bases; junction bases not matched to a gene: 3.

The chain carries TRBV7-9 and TRBJ1-2; no clear D gene. CDR1 is SEHNR, CDR2 FQNEAQ, per germline (reference sequence). The CDR3 runs to 12 residues. Trimming left V 4 bases short and J 5 bases short, with 8 bases between. Here the CDR3 DNA reads TGTGCCAGCAGCTCTCGCCTATATGGCTACACCTTC. Protein sequence: CASSSRLYGYTF. The variable domain in full, completed from reference TRBV7-9 and TRBJ1-2, reads DTGVSQNPRHKITKRGQNVTFRCDPISEHNRLYWYRQTLGQGPEFLTYFQNEAQLEKSRLLSDRFSAERPKGSFSTLEIQRTEQGDSAMYLCASSSRLYGYTFGSGTRLTVV.

The chain has TRBV20-1 and TRBJ2-7; D call uncertain. Trimming took off 0 bases at V and 2 bases at J, with 8 bases between the two ends. CDR1 is DFQATT, CDR2 SNEGSKA, per germline (reference sequence). The CDR3 extends over 13 amino acids. CDR3 sequence reads: CSARDSPPYEQYF. CDR3 in DNA: TGCAGTGCTAGAGACAGCCCTCCCTACGAGCAGTACTTC.

The gene calls are TRBV16 and TRBJ1-1; D unresolved. This CDR3 region has 15 residues. Trimming took 4 bases from V and 2 from J, leaving 14 bases between them. Germline lookup yields CDR1 KGHSY and CDR2 FQNENV. The CDR3 nucleotides are TGTGCCAGCAGCCCAGAGAGCAGCTTTAACACTGAAGCTTTCTTT. Its translation is CASSPESSFNTEAFF.